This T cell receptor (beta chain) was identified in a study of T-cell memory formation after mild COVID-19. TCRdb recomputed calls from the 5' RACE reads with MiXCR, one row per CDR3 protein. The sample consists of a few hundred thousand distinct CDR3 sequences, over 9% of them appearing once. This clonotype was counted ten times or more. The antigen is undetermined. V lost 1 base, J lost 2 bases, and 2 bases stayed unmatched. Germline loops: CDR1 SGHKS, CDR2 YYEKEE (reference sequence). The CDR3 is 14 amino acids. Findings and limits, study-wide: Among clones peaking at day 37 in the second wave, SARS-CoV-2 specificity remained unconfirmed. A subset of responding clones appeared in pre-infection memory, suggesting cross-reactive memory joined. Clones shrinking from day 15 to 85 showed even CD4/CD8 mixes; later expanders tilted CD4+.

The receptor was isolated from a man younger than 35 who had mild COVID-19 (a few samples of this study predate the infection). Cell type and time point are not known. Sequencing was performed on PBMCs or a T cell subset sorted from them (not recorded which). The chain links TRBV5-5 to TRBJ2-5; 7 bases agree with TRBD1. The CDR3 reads CASSLMGQQETQYF. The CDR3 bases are TGTGCCAGCAGCTTGATGGGACAGCAAGAGACCCAGTACTTC.